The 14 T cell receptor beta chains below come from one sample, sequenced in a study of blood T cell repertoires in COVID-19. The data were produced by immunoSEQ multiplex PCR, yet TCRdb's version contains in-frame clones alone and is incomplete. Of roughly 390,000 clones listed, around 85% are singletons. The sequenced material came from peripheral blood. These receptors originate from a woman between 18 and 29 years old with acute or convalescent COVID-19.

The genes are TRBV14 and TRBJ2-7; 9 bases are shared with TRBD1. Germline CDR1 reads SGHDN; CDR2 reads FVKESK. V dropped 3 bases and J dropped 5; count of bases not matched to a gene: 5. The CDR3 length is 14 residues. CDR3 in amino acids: CASSHGDRVNEQYF. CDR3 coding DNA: TGTGCCAGCAGCCACGGGGACAGGGTCAACGAGCAGTACTTC.

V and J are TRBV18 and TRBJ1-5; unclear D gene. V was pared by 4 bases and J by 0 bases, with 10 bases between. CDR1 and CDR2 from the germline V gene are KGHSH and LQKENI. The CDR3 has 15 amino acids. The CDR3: CASSQTAYSNQPQHF. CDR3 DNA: TGTGCCAGCTCACAAACAGCATATAGCAATCAGCCCCAGCATTTT.

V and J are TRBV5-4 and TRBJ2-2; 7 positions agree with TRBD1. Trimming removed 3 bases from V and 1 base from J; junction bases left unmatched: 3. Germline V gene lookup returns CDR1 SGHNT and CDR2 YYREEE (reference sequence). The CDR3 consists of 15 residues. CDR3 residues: CASSWGQQNTGELFF. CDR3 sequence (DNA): TGTGCCAGCAGCTGGGGACAGCAGAACACCGGGGAGCTGTTTTTT.

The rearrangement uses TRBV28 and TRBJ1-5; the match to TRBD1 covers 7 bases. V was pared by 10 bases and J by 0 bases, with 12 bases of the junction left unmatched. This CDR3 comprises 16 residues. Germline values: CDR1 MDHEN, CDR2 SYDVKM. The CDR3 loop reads CATHLIGTDSNQPQHF. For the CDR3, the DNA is TGTGCCACTCATCTCATCGGGACAGATAGCAATCAGCCCCAGCATTTT. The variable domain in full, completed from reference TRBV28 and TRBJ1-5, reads DVKVTQSSRYLVKRTGEKVFLECVQDMDHENMFWYRQDPGLGLRLIYFSYDVKMKEKGDIPEGYSVSREKKERFSLILESASTNQTSMYLCATHLIGTDSNQPQHFGDGTRLSIL.

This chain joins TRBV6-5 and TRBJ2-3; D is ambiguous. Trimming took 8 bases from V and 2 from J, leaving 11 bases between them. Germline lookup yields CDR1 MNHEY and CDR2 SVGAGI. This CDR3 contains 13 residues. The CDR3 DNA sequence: TGTGCCAGCTTTCACAGACCCACAGATACGCAGTATTTT. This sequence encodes CASFHRPTDTQYF.

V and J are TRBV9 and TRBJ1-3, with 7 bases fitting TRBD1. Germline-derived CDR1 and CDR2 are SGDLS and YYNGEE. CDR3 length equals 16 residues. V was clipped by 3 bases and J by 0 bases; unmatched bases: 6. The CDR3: CASSEWGQISGNTIYF. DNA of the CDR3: TGTGCCAGCAGCGAGTGGGGACAGATCTCTGGAAACACCATATATTTT. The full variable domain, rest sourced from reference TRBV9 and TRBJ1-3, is DSGVTQTPKHLITATGQRVTLRCSPRSGDLSVYWYQQSLDQGLQFLIQYYNGEERAKGNILERFSAQQFPDLHSELNLSSLELGDSALYFCASSEWGQISGNTIYFGEGSWLTVV.

The CDR3 DNA sequence: TGTGCCAGTAGTATAGATTACGCGGGAAGCACAGATACGCAGTATTTT. It specifies CASSIDYAGSTDTQYF. The chain recombines TRBV19 with TRBJ2-3; tentative D call: TRBD2 (6 bases). This CDR3 comprises 16 residues. V lost 0 bases and J lost 0, with 10 bases in between. Germline V lookup: CDR1 LNHDA, CDR2 SQIVND (reference sequence).

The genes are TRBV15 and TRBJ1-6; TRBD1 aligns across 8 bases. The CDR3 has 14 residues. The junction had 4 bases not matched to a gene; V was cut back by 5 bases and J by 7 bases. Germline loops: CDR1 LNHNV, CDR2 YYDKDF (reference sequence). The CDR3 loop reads CATSLNRGNSPLHF. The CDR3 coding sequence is TGTGCCACCAGCCTAAACAGGGGGAATTCACCCCTCCACTTT.

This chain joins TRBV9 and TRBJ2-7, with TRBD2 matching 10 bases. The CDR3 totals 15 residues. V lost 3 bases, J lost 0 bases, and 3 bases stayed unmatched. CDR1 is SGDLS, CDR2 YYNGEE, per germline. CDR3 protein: CASSASGGPSYEQYF. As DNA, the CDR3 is TGTGCCAGCAGCGCTAGCGGGGGACCCTCCTACGAGCAGTACTTC.

The CDR3 coding sequence is TGTGCCAGTAGTGTCAGGGACTATGGCTACACCTTC. Protein sequence: CASSVRDYGYTF. This chain connects TRBV19 to TRBJ1-2, with D perhaps matching TRBD1 (5 bases). The V gene's germline CDR1 is LNHDA and CDR2 SQIVND (reference sequence). The ends were cut back, 5 bases at V and 3 bases at J, with 7 bases in the middle. The CDR3 has 12 residues.

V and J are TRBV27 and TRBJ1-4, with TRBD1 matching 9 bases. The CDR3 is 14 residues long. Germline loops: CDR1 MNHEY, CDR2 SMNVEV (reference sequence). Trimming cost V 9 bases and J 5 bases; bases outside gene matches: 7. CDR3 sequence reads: CARPVGTGNEKLFF. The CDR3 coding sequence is TGTGCCAGACCCGTCGGGACAGGGAATGAAAAACTGTTTTTT.

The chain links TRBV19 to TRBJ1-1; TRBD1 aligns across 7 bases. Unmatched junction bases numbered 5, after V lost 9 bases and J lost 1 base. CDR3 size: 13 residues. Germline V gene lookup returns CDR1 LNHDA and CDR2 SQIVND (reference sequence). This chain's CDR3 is CASGTDQNTEAFF. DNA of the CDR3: TGTGCCAGCGGGACAGACCAGAACACTGAAGCTTTCTTT.

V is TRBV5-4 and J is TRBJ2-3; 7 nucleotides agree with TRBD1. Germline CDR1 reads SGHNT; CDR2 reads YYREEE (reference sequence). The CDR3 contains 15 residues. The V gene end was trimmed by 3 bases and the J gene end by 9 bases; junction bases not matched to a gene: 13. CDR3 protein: CASSSPGTASHTQYF. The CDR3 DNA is TGTGCCAGCAGCTCCCCCGGGACAGCCTCCCACACGCAGTATTTT.

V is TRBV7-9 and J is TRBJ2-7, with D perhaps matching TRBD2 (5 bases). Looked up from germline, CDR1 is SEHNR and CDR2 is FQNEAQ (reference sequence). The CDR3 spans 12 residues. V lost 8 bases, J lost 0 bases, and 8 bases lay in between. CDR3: CASRRDSYEQYF. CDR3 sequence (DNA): TGTGCCAGCCGCCGGGACTCCTACGAGCAGTACTTC.